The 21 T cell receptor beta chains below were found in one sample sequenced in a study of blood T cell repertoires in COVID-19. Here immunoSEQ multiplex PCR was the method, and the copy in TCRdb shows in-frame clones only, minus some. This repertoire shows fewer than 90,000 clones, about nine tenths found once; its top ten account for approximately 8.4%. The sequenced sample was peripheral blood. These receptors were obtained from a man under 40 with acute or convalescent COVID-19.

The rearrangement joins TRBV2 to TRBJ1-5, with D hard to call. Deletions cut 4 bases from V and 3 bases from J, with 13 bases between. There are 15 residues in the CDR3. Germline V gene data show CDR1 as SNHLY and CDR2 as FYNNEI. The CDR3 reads CASSATGINNQPQHF. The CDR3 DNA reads TGTGCCAGCAGTGCCACCGGGATCAACAATCAGCCCCAGCATTTT.

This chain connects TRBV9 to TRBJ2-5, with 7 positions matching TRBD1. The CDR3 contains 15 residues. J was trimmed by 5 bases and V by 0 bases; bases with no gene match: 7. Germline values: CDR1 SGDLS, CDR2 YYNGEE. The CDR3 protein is CASSVAGTEGETQYF. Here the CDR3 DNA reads TGTGCCAGCAGCGTAGCCGGGACAGAAGGGGAGACCCAGTACTTC.

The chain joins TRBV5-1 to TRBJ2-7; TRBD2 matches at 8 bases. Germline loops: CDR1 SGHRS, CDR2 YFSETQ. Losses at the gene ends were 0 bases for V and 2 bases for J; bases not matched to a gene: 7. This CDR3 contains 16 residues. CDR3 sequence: CASSLAPTSEPYEQYF. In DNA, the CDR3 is TGCGCCAGCAGCTTGGCCCCGACTAGCGAACCCTACGAGCAGTACTTC.

The CDR3 protein is CASSQTGGPRRFYEQYF. As DNA, the CDR3 is TGTGCCAGCAGCCAAACGGGAGGGCCAAGGCGTTTCTACGAGCAGTACTTC. The V gene is TRBV3-1 (or the pseudogene TRBV3-2), the J gene TRBJ2-7; the match to TRBD2 covers 8 bases. The CDR3 sequence is 17 residues long. The V gene end was trimmed by 2 bases and the J gene end by 3 bases; junction bases not matched to a gene: 12. The germline V gene has CDR1 LGHDT and CDR2 YNNKEL (reference sequence).

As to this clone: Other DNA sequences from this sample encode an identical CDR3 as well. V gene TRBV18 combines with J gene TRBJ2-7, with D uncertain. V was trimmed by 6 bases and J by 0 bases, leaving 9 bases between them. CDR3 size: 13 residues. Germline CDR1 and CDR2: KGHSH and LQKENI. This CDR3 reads CASSLGSSYEQYF. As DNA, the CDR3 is TGTGCCAGCTCCCTAGGTAGCTCCTACGAGCAGTACTTC.

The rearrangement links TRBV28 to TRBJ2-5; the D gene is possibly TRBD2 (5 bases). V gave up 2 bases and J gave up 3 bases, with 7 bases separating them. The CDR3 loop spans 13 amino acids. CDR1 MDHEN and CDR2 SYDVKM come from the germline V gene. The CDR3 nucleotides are TGTGCCAGCAGTTTAACCGGGGAAGAGACCCAGTACTTC. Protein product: CASSLTGEETQYF.

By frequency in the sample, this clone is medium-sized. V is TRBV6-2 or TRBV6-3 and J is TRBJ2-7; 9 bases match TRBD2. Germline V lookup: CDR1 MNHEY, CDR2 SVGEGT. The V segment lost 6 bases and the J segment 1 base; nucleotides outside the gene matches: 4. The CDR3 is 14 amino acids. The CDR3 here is CASSFSGGSYEQYF. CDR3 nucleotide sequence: TGTGCCAGCAGCTTTAGCGGGGGTTCCTACGAGCAGTACTTC.

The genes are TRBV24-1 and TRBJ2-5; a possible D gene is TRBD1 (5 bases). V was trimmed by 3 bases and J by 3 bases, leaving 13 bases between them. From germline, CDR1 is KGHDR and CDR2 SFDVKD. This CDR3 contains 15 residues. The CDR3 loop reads CATSDPRDRKETQYF. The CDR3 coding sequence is TGTGCCACCAGTGATCCGCGCGACAGAAAAGAGACCCAGTACTTC.

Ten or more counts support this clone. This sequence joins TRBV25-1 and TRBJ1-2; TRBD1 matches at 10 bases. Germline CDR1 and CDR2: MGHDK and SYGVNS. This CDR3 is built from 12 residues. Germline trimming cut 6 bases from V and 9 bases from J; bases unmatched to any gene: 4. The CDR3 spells CASRGQGSRYTF. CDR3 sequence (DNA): TGTGCCAGCAGGGGACAGGGGAGCCGCTACACCTTC.

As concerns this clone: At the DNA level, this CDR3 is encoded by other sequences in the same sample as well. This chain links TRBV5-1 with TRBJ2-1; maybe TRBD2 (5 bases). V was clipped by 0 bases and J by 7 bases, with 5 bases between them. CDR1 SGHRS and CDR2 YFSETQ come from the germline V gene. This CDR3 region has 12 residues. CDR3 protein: CASSLGGNEQFF. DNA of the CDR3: TGCGCCAGCAGCTTGGGAGGGAATGAGCAGTTCTTC.

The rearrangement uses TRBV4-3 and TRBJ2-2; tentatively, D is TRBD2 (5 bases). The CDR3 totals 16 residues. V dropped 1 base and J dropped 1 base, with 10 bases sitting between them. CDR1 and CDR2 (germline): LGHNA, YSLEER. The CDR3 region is CASSQGVGVNTGELFF. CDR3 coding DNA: TGCGCCAGCAGCCAAGGGGTGGGAGTGAACACCGGGGAGCTGTTTTTT.

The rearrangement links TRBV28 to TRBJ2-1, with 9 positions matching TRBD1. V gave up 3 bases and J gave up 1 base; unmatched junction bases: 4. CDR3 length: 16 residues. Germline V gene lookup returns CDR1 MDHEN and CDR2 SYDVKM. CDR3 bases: TGTGCCAGCAGTTTGGGGACAGGGAGGTCCTACAATGAGCAGTTCTTC. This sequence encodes CASSLGTGRSYNEQFF. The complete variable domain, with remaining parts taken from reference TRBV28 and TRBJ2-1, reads DVKVTQSSRYLVKRTGEKVFLECVQDMDHENMFWYRQDPGLGLRLIYFSYDVKMKEKGDIPEGYSVSREKKERFSLILESASTNQTSMYLCASSLGTGRSYNEQFFGPGTRLTVL.

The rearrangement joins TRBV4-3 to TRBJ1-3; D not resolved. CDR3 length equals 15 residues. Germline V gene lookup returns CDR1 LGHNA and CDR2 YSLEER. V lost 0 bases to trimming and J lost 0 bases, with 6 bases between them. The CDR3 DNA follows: TGCGCCAGCAGCCAAGAGAACAGCTCTGGAAACACCATATATTTT. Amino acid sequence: CASSQENSSGNTIYF.

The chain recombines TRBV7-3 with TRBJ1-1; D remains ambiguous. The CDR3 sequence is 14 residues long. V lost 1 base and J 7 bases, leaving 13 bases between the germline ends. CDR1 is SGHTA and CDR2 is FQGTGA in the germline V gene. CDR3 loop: CASSLSPGESEAFF. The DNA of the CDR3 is TGTGCCAGCAGCTTAAGCCCCGGGGAGAGTGAAGCTTTCTTT.

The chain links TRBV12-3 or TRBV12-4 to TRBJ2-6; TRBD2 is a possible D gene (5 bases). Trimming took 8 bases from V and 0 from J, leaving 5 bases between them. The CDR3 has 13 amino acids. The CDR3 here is CASGSSGANVLTF. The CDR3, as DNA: TGTGCCAGCGGGAGCTCTGGGGCCAACGTCCTGACTTTC.

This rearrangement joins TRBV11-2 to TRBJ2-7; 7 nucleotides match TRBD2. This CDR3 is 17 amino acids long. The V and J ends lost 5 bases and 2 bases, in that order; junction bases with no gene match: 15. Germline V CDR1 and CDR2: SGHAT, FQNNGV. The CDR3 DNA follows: TGTGCCAGCAGCCTGGGGACGGGAGGACCCAAAACCTACGAGCAGTACTTC. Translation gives CASSLGTGGPKTYEQYF.

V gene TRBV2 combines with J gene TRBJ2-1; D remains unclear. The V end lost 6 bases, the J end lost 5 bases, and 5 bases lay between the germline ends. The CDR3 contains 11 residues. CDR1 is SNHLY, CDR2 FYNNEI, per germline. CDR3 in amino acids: CASSGDNEQFF. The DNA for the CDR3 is TGTGCCAGCAGCGGTGACAATGAGCAGTTCTTC.

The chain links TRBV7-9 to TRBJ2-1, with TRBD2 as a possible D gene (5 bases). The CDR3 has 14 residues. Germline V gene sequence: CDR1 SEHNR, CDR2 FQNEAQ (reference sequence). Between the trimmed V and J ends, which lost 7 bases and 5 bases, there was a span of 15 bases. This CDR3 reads CASTKEAFNNEQFF. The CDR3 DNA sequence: TGTGCCAGCACAAAGGAGGCTTTCAACAATGAGCAGTTCTTC.

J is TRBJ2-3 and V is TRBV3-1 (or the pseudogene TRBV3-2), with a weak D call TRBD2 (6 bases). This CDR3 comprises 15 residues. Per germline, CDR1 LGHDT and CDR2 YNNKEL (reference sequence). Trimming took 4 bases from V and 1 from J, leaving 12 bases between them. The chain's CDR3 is CASSPRLGGTDTQYF. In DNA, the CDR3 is TGTGCCAGCAGCCCCCGACTAGGGGGCACAGATACGCAGTATTTT.

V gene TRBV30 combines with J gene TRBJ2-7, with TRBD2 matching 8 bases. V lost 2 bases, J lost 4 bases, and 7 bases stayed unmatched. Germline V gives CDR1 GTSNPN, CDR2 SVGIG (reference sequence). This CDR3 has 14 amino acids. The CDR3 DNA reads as TGTGCCTGGAGTCCCGACAGCGGGAGTTACGAGCAGTACTTC. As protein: CAWSPDSGSYEQYF. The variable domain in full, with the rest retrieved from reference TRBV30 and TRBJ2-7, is SQTIHQWPATLVQPVGSPLSLECTVEGTSNPNLYWYRQAAGRGLQLLFYSVGIGQISSEVPQNLSASRPQDRQFILSSKKLLLSDSGFYLCAWSPDSGSYEQYFGPGTRLTVT.

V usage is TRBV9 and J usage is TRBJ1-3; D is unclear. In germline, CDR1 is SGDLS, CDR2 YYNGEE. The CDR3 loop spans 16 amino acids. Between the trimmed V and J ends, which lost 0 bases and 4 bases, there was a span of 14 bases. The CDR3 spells CASSVAPVSGGNTIYF. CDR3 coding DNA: TGTGCCAGCAGCGTAGCCCCAGTTTCGGGGGGAAACACCATATATTTT. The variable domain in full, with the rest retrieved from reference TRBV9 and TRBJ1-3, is DSGVTQTPKHLITATGQRVTLRCSPRSGDLSVYWYQQSLDQGLQFLIQYYNGEERAKGNILERFSAQQFPDLHSELNLSSLELGDSALYFCASSVAPVSGGNTIYFGEGSWLTVV.